This passage covers 19 T cell receptor beta chains from one sample sequenced in a study of molecular identifiers for immune sequencing clone quantification. TCRdb reanalysed the PCR reads using MiXCR and keeps one entry per CDR3 protein. This table holds over 300,000 distinct CDR3 sequences, over 20% found once. Source material: naive CD8+ T cells from blood, with Jurkat cell RNA spiked in. Subset indicated: FACS-sorted CD8+CD4-CCR7+CD45RA+ naive T cells. Receptors were obtained from a human donor in good health. Some libraries in this study had Jurkat cell RNA spiked in.

This sequence joins TRBV4-3 and TRBJ2-1; D remains unclear. V shed 1 base and J shed 0 bases, with 7 bases lying between them. CDR1 LGHNA and CDR2 YSLEER come from the germline V gene. The CDR3 has 15 amino acids. CDR3 loop: CASSQAGFSYNEQFF. The CDR3 nucleotides are TGCGCCAGCAGCCAAGCCGGGTTCTCCTACAATGAGCAGTTCTTC.

This clonotype was seen a handful of times. This sequence joins TRBV12-3 or TRBV12-4 and TRBJ1-2; D uncertain. The CDR3 contains 16 residues. Trimming shortened V by 3 bases and J by 8 bases, and 22 bases separated the two germline ends. This CDR3 reads CASSLTAGRELGGYTF. The CDR3 DNA is TGTGCCAGCAGTTTGACCGCAGGCCGGGAGCTGGGCGGCTACACCTTC.

This clonotype was detected many times. This sequence joins TRBV11-2 and TRBJ2-1; D not certain. The CDR3 has 10 amino acids. V lost 5 bases and J 16 bases, leaving 12 bases between the germline ends. CDR1 is SGHAT, CDR2 FQNNGV, per germline. CDR3 amino acids: CASSREGEFF. CDR3 nucleotides: TGTGCCAGCAGCCGCGAAGGTGAATTCTTC. Using reference TRBV11-2 and TRBJ2-1 for the parts outside the CDR3, the full variable domain is EAGVAQSPRYKIIEKRQSVAFWCNPISGHATLYWYQQILGQGPKLLIQFQNNGVVDDSQLPKDRFSAERLKGVDSTLKIQPAKLEDSAVYLCASSREGEFFGPGTRLTVL.

Concerning this clonotype: A much larger clone is a single base away; this may be a read error. This sequence joins TRBV4-3 and TRBJ1-5; 7 positions match TRBD1. J lost 4 bases, V lost 2 bases, and 2 bases had no gene match. The CDR3 sequence is 14 residues long. CDR1 is LGHNA, CDR2 YSLEER, per germline. CDR3 loop: CASSQKQGNQPQHF. The CDR3 bases are TGCGCCAGCAGCCAAAAACAGGGGAATCAGCCCCAGCATTTT.

CDR3 in amino acids: CASSFSGTGGYEQYF. CDR3 DNA: TGTGCCAGCAGTTTCTCTGGGACAGGGGGCTACGAGCAGTACTTC. The chain carries TRBV27 and TRBJ2-7, with 11 bases aligning to TRBD1. With V trimmed by 3 bases and J by 3 bases, 4 bases remained unmatched. CDR3 length: 15 residues. The germline V gene has CDR1 MNHEY and CDR2 SMNVEV (reference sequence).

This clonotype occurred many times. This chain links TRBV7-2 with TRBJ1-1; D unclear. The CDR3 covers 14 residues. CDR1 and CDR2 from the germline V gene are SGHTA and FQGNSA. Trimming took off 1 base at V and 0 bases at J, with 6 bases between the two ends. The CDR3 DNA reads as TGTGCCAGCAGCTTAGTAACGATGAACACTGAAGCTTTCTTT. Protein product: CASSLVTMNTEAFF.

The table lists this clonotype with many counts. This rearrangement joins TRBV11-2 to TRBJ2-1, with D perhaps being TRBD1 or TRBD2 (5 bases each). This CDR3 is built from 17 residues. Germline values: CDR1 SGHAT, CDR2 FQNNGV. With 2 bases removed from V and 8 bases from J, the gap between germline ends came to 22 bases. The CDR3 nucleotides read TGTGCCAGCAGCTTACGCTCCGGGACCCTGGGGGTACATGAGCAGTTCTTC. This encodes CASSLRSGTLGVHEQFF.

This clonotype occurred many times. The gene calls are TRBV20-1 and TRBJ2-1; 7 bases line up with TRBD2. The CDR3 runs to 13 residues. J lost 7 bases, V lost 1 base, and 4 bases had no gene match. Germline V CDR1 and CDR2: DFQATT, SNEGSKA (reference sequence). CDR3 protein: CSARGLAENEQFF. Here the CDR3 DNA reads TGCAGTGCTAGAGGGCTAGCGGAGAATGAGCAGTTCTTC.

This clonotype was found many times. The rearrangement links TRBV9 to TRBJ2-3; no firm D call. Trimming stripped 0 bases from V and 4 bases from J, with 3 bases between. Germline values: CDR1 SGDLS, CDR2 YYNGEE. The CDR3 totals 12 residues. The chain's CDR3 is CASSVDSDTQYF. The CDR3 bases are TGTGCCAGCAGCGTAGACTCAGATACGCAGTATTTT. Combining the CDR3 with reference TRBV9 and TRBJ2-3 gives the whole variable domain DSGVTQTPKHLITATGQRVTLRCSPRSGDLSVYWYQQSLDQGLQFLIQYYNGEERAKGNILERFSAQQFPDLHSELNLSSLELGDSALYFCASSVDSDTQYFGPGTRLTVL.

This clonotype was detected only once. This may come from a read error, since a much larger clone is one base off. The chain uses TRBV7-9 and TRBJ1-4, with D maybe TRBD1 (5 bases). The CDR3 is made up of 13 amino acids. Germline lookup yields CDR1 SEHNR and CDR2 FQNEAQ (reference sequence). CDR3 DNA sequence: TGTGCCAGCAGCTTATCCTCCAGGGAAAATCTGTTTTTT. Translation: CASSLSSRENLFF.

This clonotype was counted many times. The J gene is TRBJ1-5, the V gene TRBV9; D gene ambiguous. Germline CDR1 is SGDLS and CDR2 is YYNGEE. CDR3 length equals 14 residues. The V and J ends lost 0 bases and 2 bases respectively, with 6 bases between them. As DNA, the CDR3 is TGTGCCAGCAGCGTAGACGGAGGCAATCAGCCCCAGCATTTT. The encoded protein is CASSVDGGNQPQHF.

The CDR3 DNA reads TGTGCCAGCAGTTGGGTCGATGAGCAGTTCTTC. Its translation: CASSWVDEQFF. This chain uses TRBV6-2 or TRBV6-3 with TRBJ2-1; D is uncertain. V was cut by 4 bases and J by 8 bases, with 6 bases left in between. This CDR3 has 11 residues. CDR1 is MNHEY and CDR2 is SVGEGT in the germline V gene.

This clonotype showed up just a few times. This may arise from a read error, as a much more abundant clone is one base away. The missing conserved phenylalanine or tryptophan at the end of this CDR3 makes a read error likely. The chain employs TRBV29-1 and TRBJ2-5, with a possible D match to TRBD1 (6 bases). The CDR3 spans 15 residues. Per germline, CDR1 SQVTM and CDR2 ANQGSEA. V dropped 1 base and J dropped 4 bases, with 16 bases sitting between them. This CDR3 is CSVEVKPGDAETQYS. Here the CDR3 DNA reads TGCAGCGTTGAAGTTAAGCCAGGGGATGCAGAGACCCAGTACTCC.

This clonotype was seen a few times. This sequence joins TRBV19 and TRBJ2-3; 9 nucleotides agree with TRBD1. Germline assignment: CDR1 LNHDA and CDR2 SQIVND (reference sequence). The CDR3 runs 16 residues. The V and J ends lost 0 bases and 1 base, in that order; junction bases with no gene match: 2. The CDR3, as DNA: TGTGCCAGTAGTATAGATTGGGACAGGGGCACAGATACGCAGTATTTT. Its protein is CASSIDWDRGTDTQYF.

Worth noting for this clonotype: This could be a read error, since a much larger clone is one nucleotide away. The chain carries TRBV28 and TRBJ2-7; the match to TRBD2 covers 8 bases. Germline-derived CDR1 and CDR2 are MDHEN and SYDVKM. CDR3 length: 14 residues. This CDR3 is CAGSAAGDPREQYF. CDR3 sequence (DNA): TGTGCCGGCAGTGCAGCGGGAGATCCTCGGGAGCAGTACTTC.

This clonotype was seen a handful of times. The V gene is TRBV27, the J gene TRBJ2-5; tentative D call: TRBD1 (6 bases). Germline values: CDR1 MNHEY, CDR2 SMNVEV (reference sequence). V dropped 5 bases and J dropped 2 bases, with 15 bases sitting between them. The CDR3 runs to 15 residues. The DNA of the CDR3 is TGTGCCAGCAGTGCCGGGACATATGGTCAAGAGACCCAGTACTTC. As protein: CASSAGTYGQETQYF.

As concerns this clonotype: A junction boundary mismatches the germline segment, possibly from a read error. J is TRBJ2-7 and V is TRBV5-4; D remains ambiguous. From germline, CDR1 is SGHNT and CDR2 YYREEE (reference sequence). This CDR3 comprises 11 residues. CDR3: CASSSNYEQCF. Written as DNA, the CDR3 is TGTGCCAGCAGCTCCAACTACGAGCAGTGCTTC.

The chain uses TRBV4-3 and TRBJ2-3, with 10 bases lining up with TRBD2. V lost 1 base to trimming and J lost 5 bases; unmatched junction nucleotides: 6. The germline CDR1 and CDR2 sequences are LGHNA and YSLEER. There are 16 residues in the CDR3. The CDR3 spells CASSQGTSGTLDTQYF. The CDR3 DNA follows: TGCGCCAGCAGCCAAGGAACTAGCGGGACTTTAGATACGCAGTATTTT.

This clonotype came up a few times. The V gene is TRBV16, the J gene TRBJ2-7, with 8 bases identical to TRBD1. The CDR3 is made up of 15 amino acids. Germline V gene data show CDR1 as KGHSY and CDR2 as FQNENV. The V segment lost 0 bases and the J segment 2 bases; nucleotides outside the gene matches: 3. The CDR3 protein is CASSQSGTGPYEQYF. The CDR3 DNA sequence: TGTGCCAGCAGCCAATCCGGGACAGGTCCCTACGAGCAGTACTTC.